Each of the 14 T cell receptor beta chains below was sequenced from the same sample in a study of blood T cell repertoires in COVID-19. Sequencing was performed with immunoSEQ multiplex PCR; in TCRdb, only in-frame clones are kept and a portion is missing. The repertoire holds roughly 260,000 clones, with approximately 83% as singletons. Source material: PBMCs or T cells enriched from blood (not recorded which). These receptors came from a woman in her thirties or forties who had been exposed to COVID-19.

This chain links TRBV11-2 with TRBJ1-1, with 7 positions matching TRBD1. The CDR3 is 15 amino acids. Per the germline V gene, CDR1 is SGHAT and CDR2 is FQNNGV. V dropped 5 bases and J dropped 3; count of bases not matched to a gene: 9. CDR3 in amino acids: CASSLQGTADTEAFF. The CDR3 DNA reads TGTGCCAGCAGCCTACAGGGGACAGCGGACACTGAAGCTTTCTTT. Variable domain in full (rest from reference TRBV11-2 and TRBJ1-1): EAGVAQSPRYKIIEKRQSVAFWCNPISGHATLYWYQQILGQGPKLLIQFQNNGVVDDSQLPKDRFSAERLKGVDSTLKIQPAKLEDSAVYLCASSLQGTADTEAFFGQGTRLTVV.

J is TRBJ1-5 and V is TRBV6-8; a possible D gene is TRBD1 (5 bases). V was cut by 0 bases and J by 2 bases, with 11 bases left in between. The germline V gene encodes CDR1 MNHGY and CDR2 SAAAGT. This CDR3 has 16 residues. The CDR3 is CASSYSRTTGNQPQHF. In DNA, the CDR3 is TGTGCCAGCAGTTACTCACGGACAACCGGCAATCAGCCCCAGCATTTT.

The V gene is TRBV5-1, the J gene TRBJ2-5, with 10 bases lining up with TRBD2. This CDR3 has 15 residues. Germline V gives CDR1 SGHRS, CDR2 YFSETQ. V lost 4 bases to trimming and J lost 1 base; unmatched junction nucleotides: 4. The CDR3 loop reads CASSVGLAVQETQYF. The CDR3 DNA follows: TGCGCCAGCAGCGTTGGACTAGCGGTCCAAGAGACCCAGTACTTC.

The gene calls are TRBV19 and TRBJ1-4; the match to TRBD1 covers 8 bases. J gave up 8 bases and V 5 bases, and 10 bases lay outside the gene matches. The CDR3 is 15 amino acids. The germline gives CDR1 LNHDA, CDR2 SQIVND (reference sequence). The CDR3 bases are TGTGCCAGTAGTGGACAGGGTGTCGCCGGGGAAAAACTGTTTTTT. It encodes CASSGQGVAGEKLFF. Full variable domain (missing parts from reference TRBV19 and TRBJ1-4): DGGITQSPKYLFRKEGQNVTLSCEQNLNHDAMYWYRQDPGQGLRLIYYSQIVNDFQKGDIAEGYSVSREKKESFPLTVTSAQKNPTAFYLCASSGQGVAGEKLFFGSGTQLSVL.

The chain recombines TRBV10-3 with TRBJ1-2, with unresolved D. The CDR3 spans 15 residues. V was clipped by 1 base and J by 8 bases, with 17 bases between them. Germline V CDR1 and CDR2: ENHRY, SYGVKD. As DNA, the CDR3 is TGTGCCATCAGTGAGTTATTCACAGCTCCCCAGGGCTACACCTTC. Translated: CAISELFTAPQGYTF.

The gene calls are TRBV4-1 and TRBJ1-5; D ambiguous. The V end was cut by 2 bases, the J end by 8 bases, with 10 bases between. Germline V gene sequence: CDR1 MGHRA, CDR2 YSYEKL. This CDR3 region has 13 residues. The CDR3 bases are TGCGCCAGCAGCCAACAGTCCGTCAAGCCCCAGCATTTT. Its translation: CASSQQSVKPQHF.

This clone has a single count. The genes are TRBV4-3 and TRBJ1-1, with D tentatively TRBD1 (5 bases). CDR1 and CDR2 from the germline V gene are LGHNA and YSLEER. The V end lost 3 bases, the J end lost 6 bases, and 17 bases lay between the germline ends. The length of the CDR3 is 15 residues. As DNA, the CDR3 is TGCGCCAGCAGCCAGGTTCAGAGGGACTCCGCTGAAGCTTTCTTT. It is translated as CASSQVQRDSAEAFF.

V gene TRBV5-6 combines with J gene TRBJ1-2, with a weak D call TRBD1 (5 bases). V lost 4 bases to trimming and J lost 4 bases, with 11 bases between them. Per the germline V gene, CDR1 is SGHDT and CDR2 is YYEEEE. This CDR3 region has 13 residues. CDR3 in amino acids: CASSPGRGYGYTF. In DNA, the CDR3 is TGTGCCAGCAGCCCAGGGCGGGGCTATGGCTACACCTTC.

J is TRBJ2-3 and V is TRBV4-1, with 7 bases fitting TRBD1. The CDR3 sequence is 18 residues long. V was clipped by 2 bases and J by 0 bases; unmatched bases: 11. Germline V CDR1 and CDR2: MGHRA, YSYEKL. DNA for the CDR3: TGCGCCAGCAGCCAAAAGAGGGGGCAGGTCTTAAGCACAGATACGCAGTATTTT. Protein: CASSQKRGQVLSTDTQYF.

This chain uses TRBV7-6 with TRBJ1-4; the D is unclear. Germline CDR1 reads SGHVS; CDR2 reads FNYEAQ. The CDR3 covers 14 residues. Between the trimmed V and J ends, which lost 5 bases and 8 bases, there was a span of 15 bases. The CDR3 nucleotides read TGTGCCAGCAGCCGGGGTAGGGTGGGAGAAAAACTGTTTTTT. Translation gives CASSRGRVGEKLFF.

The chain employs TRBV5-6 and TRBJ2-4; TRBD1 might be the D (5 bases). The germline V and J ends were trimmed by 2 bases and 4 bases, with 25 bases remaining between them. This CDR3 region has 19 residues. Germline CDR1 reads SGHDT; CDR2 reads YYEEEE. The CDR3 spells CASSLVHLAQETLKNIQYF. The CDR3 coding sequence is TGTGCCAGCAGCTTAGTCCACCTGGCACAGGAGACGCTAAAAAACATTCAGTACTTC.

The rearrangement joins TRBV27 to TRBJ1-5, with TRBD1 matching over 8 bases. CDR3 size: 17 residues. Germline V gene lookup returns CDR1 MNHEY and CDR2 SMNVEV (reference sequence). V gave up 6 bases and J gave up 2 bases; unmatched junction bases: 12. In DNA, the CDR3 is TGTGCCAGCAGCCCGCGCCAGGGGGCGAAGGGCAATCAGCCCCAGCATTTT. As protein: CASSPRQGAKGNQPQHF.

The V call is TRBV18, the J call TRBJ1-2, with D possibly matching TRBD1 (6 bases). V lost 1 base to trimming and J lost 6 bases, with 9 bases between them. CDR3 length equals 13 residues. Germline CDR1 and CDR2: KGHSH and LQKENI. CDR3 DNA: TGTGCCAGCTCACCACGGTCAGGGGATGGCTACACCTTC. Residues: CASSPRSGDGYTF.

The rearrangement joins TRBV4-1 to TRBJ1-1, with TRBD1 matching 8 bases. The CDR3 sequence is 17 residues long. Trimming removed 4 bases from V and 0 bases from J; junction bases left unmatched: 10. Germline CDR1 reads MGHRA; CDR2 reads YSYEKL. In DNA, the CDR3 is TGCGCCAGCAGCCTCTATCAGGGACAGGTAATGAACACTGAAGCTTTCTTT. Amino acids: CASSLYQGQVMNTEAFF.